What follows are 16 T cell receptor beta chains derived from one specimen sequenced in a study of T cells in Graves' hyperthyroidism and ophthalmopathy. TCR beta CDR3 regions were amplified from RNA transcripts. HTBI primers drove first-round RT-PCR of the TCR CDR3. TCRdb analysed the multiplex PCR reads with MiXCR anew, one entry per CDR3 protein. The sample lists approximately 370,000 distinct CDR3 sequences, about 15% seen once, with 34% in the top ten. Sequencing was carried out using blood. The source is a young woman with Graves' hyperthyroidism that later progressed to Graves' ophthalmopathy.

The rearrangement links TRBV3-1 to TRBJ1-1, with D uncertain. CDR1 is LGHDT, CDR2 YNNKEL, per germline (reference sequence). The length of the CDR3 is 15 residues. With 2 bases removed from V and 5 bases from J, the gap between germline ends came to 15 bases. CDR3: CASSQSLLAGTEAFF. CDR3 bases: TGTGCCAGCAGCCAAAGCCTACTCGCGGGGACTGAAGCTTTCTTT.

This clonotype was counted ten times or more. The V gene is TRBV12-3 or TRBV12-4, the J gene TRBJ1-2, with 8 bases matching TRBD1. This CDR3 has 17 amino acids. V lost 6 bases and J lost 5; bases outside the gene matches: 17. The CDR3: CASSGTGSTGRYYGYTF. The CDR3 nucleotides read TGTGCCAGCAGCGGGACAGGCTCGACGGGACGGTATTATGGCTACACCTTC.

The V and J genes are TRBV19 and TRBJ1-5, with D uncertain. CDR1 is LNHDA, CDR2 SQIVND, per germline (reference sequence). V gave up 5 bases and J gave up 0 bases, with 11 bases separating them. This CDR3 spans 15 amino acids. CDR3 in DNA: TGTGCCAGTAGTTTCCGGGCTCATAGCAATCAGCCCCAGCATTTT. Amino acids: CASSFRAHSNQPQHF.

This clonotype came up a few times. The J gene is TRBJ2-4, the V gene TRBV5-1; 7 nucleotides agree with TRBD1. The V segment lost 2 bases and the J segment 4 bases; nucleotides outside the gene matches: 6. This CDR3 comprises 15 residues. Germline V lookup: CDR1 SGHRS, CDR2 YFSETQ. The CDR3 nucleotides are TGCGCCAGCAGCTTCAACCCGGGACAGAAAAACATTCAGTACTTC. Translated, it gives CASSFNPGQKNIQYF.

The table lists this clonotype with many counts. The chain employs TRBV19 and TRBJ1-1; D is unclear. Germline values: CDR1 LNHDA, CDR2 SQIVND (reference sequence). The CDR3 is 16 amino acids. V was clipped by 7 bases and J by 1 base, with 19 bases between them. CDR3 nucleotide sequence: TGTGCCAGTACTACCCGCCGACAAGCCACGAACACTGAAGCTTTCTTT. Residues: CASTTRRQATNTEAFF.

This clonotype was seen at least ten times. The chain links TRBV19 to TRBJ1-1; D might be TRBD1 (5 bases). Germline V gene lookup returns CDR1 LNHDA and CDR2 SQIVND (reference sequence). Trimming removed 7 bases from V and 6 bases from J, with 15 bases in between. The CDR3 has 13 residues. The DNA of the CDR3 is TGTGCCAGTATGGGTTCGGAGGGACCTGAAGCTTTCTTT. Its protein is CASMGSEGPEAFF.

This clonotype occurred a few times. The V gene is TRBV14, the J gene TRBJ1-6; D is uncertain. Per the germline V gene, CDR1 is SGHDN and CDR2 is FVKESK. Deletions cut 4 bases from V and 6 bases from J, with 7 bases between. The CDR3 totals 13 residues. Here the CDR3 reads CASSLAFNSPLHF. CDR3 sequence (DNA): TGTGCCAGCAGCCTGGCGTTTAATTCACCCCTCCACTTT.

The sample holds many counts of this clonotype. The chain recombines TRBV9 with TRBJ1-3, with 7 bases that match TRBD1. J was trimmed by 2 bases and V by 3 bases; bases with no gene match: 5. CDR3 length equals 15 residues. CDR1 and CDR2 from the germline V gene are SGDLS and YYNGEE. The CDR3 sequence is CASSDGTAAGNTIYF. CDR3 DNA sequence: TGTGCCAGCAGCGACGGGACAGCCGCTGGAAACACCATATATTTT.

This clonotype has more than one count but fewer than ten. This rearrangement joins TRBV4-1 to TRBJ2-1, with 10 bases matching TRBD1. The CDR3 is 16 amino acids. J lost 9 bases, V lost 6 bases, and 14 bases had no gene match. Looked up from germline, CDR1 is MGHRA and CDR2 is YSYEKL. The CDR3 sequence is CASRATTGTGVGEQFF. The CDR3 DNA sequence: TGCGCCAGCAGGGCCACCACCGGGACAGGGGTCGGTGAGCAGTTCTTC.

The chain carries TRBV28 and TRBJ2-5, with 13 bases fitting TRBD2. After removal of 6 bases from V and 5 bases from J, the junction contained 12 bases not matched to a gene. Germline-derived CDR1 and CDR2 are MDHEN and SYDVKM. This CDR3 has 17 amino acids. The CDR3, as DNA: TGTGCCAGCAGCTACCCCGGACTAGCGGGAGCCGGGGAGACCCAGTACTTC. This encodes CASSYPGLAGAGETQYF. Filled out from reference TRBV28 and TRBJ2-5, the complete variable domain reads DVKVTQSSRYLVKRTGEKVFLECVQDMDHENMFWYRQDPGLGLRLIYFSYDVKMKEKGDIPEGYSVSREKKERFSLILESASTNQTSMYLCASSYPGLAGAGETQYFGPGTRLLVL.

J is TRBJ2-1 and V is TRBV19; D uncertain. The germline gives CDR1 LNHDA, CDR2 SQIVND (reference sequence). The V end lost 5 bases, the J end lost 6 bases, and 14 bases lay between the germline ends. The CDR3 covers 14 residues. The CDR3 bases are TGTGCCAGTAGTCCCCTAGATTGGGTCAATGAGCAGTTCTTC. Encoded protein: CASSPLDWVNEQFF.

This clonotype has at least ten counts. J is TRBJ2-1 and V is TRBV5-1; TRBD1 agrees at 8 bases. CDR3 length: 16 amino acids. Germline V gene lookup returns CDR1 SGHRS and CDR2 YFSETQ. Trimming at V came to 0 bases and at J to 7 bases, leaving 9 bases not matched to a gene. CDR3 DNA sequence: TGCGCCAGCAGCTTGGGTGGACAGGGCATTCAGAATGAGCAGTTCTTC. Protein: CASSLGGQGIQNEQFF.

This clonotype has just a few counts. CDR3 loop: CASSAGVLPGNTIYF. CDR3 coding DNA: TGTGCCAGCAGTGCCGGGGTACTCCCTGGAAACACCATATATTTT. This chain connects TRBV2 to TRBJ1-3; unclear D gene. Germline V gene data show CDR1 as SNHLY and CDR2 as FYNNEI. CDR3 length: 15 residues. V lost 4 bases and J 2 bases, leaving 12 bases between the germline ends.

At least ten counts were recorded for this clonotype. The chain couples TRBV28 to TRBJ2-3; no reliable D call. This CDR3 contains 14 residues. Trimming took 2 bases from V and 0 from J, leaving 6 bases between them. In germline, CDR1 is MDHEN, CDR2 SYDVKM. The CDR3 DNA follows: TGTGCCAGCAGTTTAAGCACTAGCACAGATACGCAGTATTTT. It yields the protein CASSLSTSTDTQYF.

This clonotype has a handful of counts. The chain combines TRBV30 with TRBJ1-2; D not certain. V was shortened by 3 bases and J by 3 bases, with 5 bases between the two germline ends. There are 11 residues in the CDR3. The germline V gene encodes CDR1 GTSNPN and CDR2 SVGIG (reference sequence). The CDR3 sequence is CAWSIYYGYTF. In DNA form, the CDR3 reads TGTGCCTGGAGCATCTACTATGGCTACACCTTC.

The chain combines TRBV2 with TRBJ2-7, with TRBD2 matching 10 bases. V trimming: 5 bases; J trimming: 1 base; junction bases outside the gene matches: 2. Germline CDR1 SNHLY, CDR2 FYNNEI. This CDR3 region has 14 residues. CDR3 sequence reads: CASSTSGMSYEQYF. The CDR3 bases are TGTGCCAGCAGTACTAGCGGGATGTCCTACGAGCAGTACTTC.